This T cell receptor beta chain originates from a study of blood T cells in healthy people across ages. Primers used in a second PCR of about 7 to 12 cycles were a sample-barcoded 5' primer and a J-beta primer mix. Each CDR3 protein is one row after TCRdb ran MiXCR on the 5' RACE reads. The repertoire holds approximately 800,000 distinct CDR3 sequences, with about 47% as singletons. CDR3 length equals 13 residues. The germline V gene has CDR1 SGHTA and CDR2 FQGNSA. V lost 6 bases and J 0 bases, leaving 8 bases between the germline ends. Study results and caveats: Age advanced and TCR beta diversity per million T cells fell, roughly linearly.

Only a few counts were recorded for this clonotype. Its antigen remains unknown. This sequence joins TRBV7-2 and TRBJ2-5; D is ambiguous. The receptor was isolated from a man older than 75 in good health. Sequencing was performed on blood. The CDR3, as DNA: TGTGCCAGCAGTTCCAGAAACCAAGAGACCCAGTACTTC. Its protein product is CASSSRNQETQYF.